A single sample gave rise to the 10 T cell receptor beta chains below, sequenced in a study of shared clonotypes between healthy human individuals. Terminally differentiated effector memory CD45RA+ cells were excluded from the naive CD8 cells, which were CD45RO-negative and positively selected for CCR7. Profiling relied on immunoSEQ multiplex PCR, and the TCRdb table lists in-frame clones only, not all of them. The sample yields about 610,000 clones, about 96% seen once. Sequencing input: naive CD8+ T cells sorted from blood. The receptors were sampled from a woman in her twenties or thirties in good health.

V and J are TRBV27 and TRBJ2-1; TRBD2 aligns across 13 bases. Germline-derived CDR1 and CDR2 are MNHEY and SMNVEV (reference sequence). The CDR3 runs 17 residues. Losses at the gene ends were 5 bases for V and 7 bases for J; bases not matched to a gene: 11. CDR3 nucleotides: TGTGCCAGCAGTGACCGGGGACTAGCGGGACTATGGAATGAGCAGTTCTTC. It is translated as CASSDRGLAGLWNEQFF.

The genes are TRBV5-1 and TRBJ1-1; D not certain. The CDR3 is 13 amino acids. Trimming shortened V by 2 bases and J by 4 bases, and 9 bases separated the two germline ends. The germline gives CDR1 SGHRS, CDR2 YFSETQ. The CDR3 protein is CASSLRSGTEAFF. The DNA of the CDR3 is TGCGCCAGCAGCTTAAGGTCGGGCACTGAAGCTTTCTTT.

The chain recombines TRBV11-2 with TRBJ2-7; the D gene is possibly TRBD2 (6 bases). The ends were cut back, 0 bases at V and 4 bases at J, with 13 bases in the middle. CDR1 and CDR2 from the germline V gene are SGHAT and FQNNGV. The CDR3 is made up of 15 amino acids. In DNA, the CDR3 is TGTGCCAGCAGCTTAGAGGTAGCGGAGAGATACGAGCAGTACTTC. Protein: CASSLEVAERYEQYF.

V and J are TRBV5-6 and TRBJ1-1; D call uncertain. This CDR3 is built from 17 residues. Germline V lookup: CDR1 SGHDT, CDR2 YYEEEE. The V and J ends lost 0 bases and 5 bases respectively, with 20 bases between them. CDR3 loop: CASSLETGVWGGTEAFF. CDR3 nucleotides: TGTGCCAGCAGCTTGGAAACCGGGGTGTGGGGTGGGACTGAAGCTTTCTTT.

The rearrangement joins TRBV7-4 to TRBJ2-7; 7 bases line up with TRBD2. Germline V lookup: CDR1 SGHVT, CDR2 SQSDAQ. This CDR3 comprises 20 residues. J lost 3 bases, V lost 8 bases, and 28 bases had no gene match. Here the CDR3 reads CASASSLEASWREPLYEQYF. The CDR3 DNA is TGTGCCAGCGCTAGCAGCTTAGAGGCTTCCTGGCGGGAGCCCCTCTACGAGCAGTACTTC.

The chain combines TRBV4-1 with TRBJ2-1; TRBD2 might be the D (5 bases). V dropped 3 bases and J dropped 1 base, with 10 bases sitting between them. The CDR3 consists of 15 residues. Germline V lookup: CDR1 MGHRA, CDR2 YSYEKL. The CDR3 region is CASSQLAFSYNEQFF. The CDR3 DNA reads TGCGCCAGCAGCCAGTTAGCGTTTTCCTACAATGAGCAGTTCTTC.

The chain links TRBV5-8 to TRBJ2-2, with TRBD2 identical over 8 bases. The CDR3 covers 16 residues. J lost 2 bases, V lost 0 bases, and 3 bases had no gene match. In germline, CDR1 is SGHTS, CDR2 YDEGEE. The CDR3 bases are TGTGCCAGCAGCTTGGCCGGGGGGGTAAACACCGGGGAGCTGTTTTTT. It encodes CASSLAGGVNTGELFF.

The chain couples TRBV28 to TRBJ1-2; TRBD1 agrees at 7 bases. CDR1 and CDR2 from the germline V gene are MDHEN and SYDVKM. Trimming took 6 bases from V and 0 from J; bases not matched to a gene: 10. The length of the CDR3 is 16 residues. The CDR3 sequence is CASSLRVQGANYGYTF. In DNA, the CDR3 is TGTGCCAGCAGCCTCAGGGTGCAGGGGGCTAACTATGGCTACACCTTC.

The chain has TRBV28 and TRBJ2-5; 8 bases are shared with TRBD2. The trim removed 4 bases at V and 5 bases at J, leaving 9 bases unmatched. This CDR3 region has 15 residues. Germline V gene sequence: CDR1 MDHEN, CDR2 SYDVKM. The CDR3 sequence is CASSSPGGPMETQYF. DNA of the CDR3: TGTGCCAGCAGTTCCCCGGGAGGGCCTATGGAGACCCAGTACTTC.

The rearrangement uses TRBV19 and TRBJ1-5; D uncertain. The CDR3 runs to 15 residues. Trimming removed 2 bases at V and 1 base at J, with 9 bases between. Germline V gives CDR1 LNHDA, CDR2 SQIVND (reference sequence). CDR3 sequence (DNA): TGTGCCAGTAGTATATACGATGGGAGCAATCAGCCCCAGCATTTT. This gives the protein CASSIYDGSNQPQHF.